This T cell receptor beta chain was documented in a study of blood T cell repertoires in COVID-19. At the level of the study: Italy, Spain and the United States were the sources of the convalescent and acute COVID-19 samples. In each case, the material was cDNA or gDNA derived from T cells, B-cell-depleted T cells, or PBMCs.

The repertoire was sequenced with immunoSEQ multiplex PCR; TCRdb's copy has only in-frame clones and lacks some. The sample lists about 300,000 clones, around 90% occurring once. This sequence originates from a young man who had recovered from COVID-19. The sample comprised peripheral blood.

This chain's CDR3 is CASSQGSGGYGYTF. In nucleotides, the CDR3 is TGTGCCAGCAGCCAAGGTTCGGGGGGCTATGGCTACACCTTC. This chain uses TRBV3-1 (or the pseudogene TRBV3-2) with TRBJ1-2, with D maybe TRBD1 (5 bases). CDR1 and CDR2 (germline): LGHDT, YNNKEL (reference sequence). V lost 1 base to trimming and J lost 4 bases, with 10 bases between them. The CDR3 loop spans 14 amino acids.